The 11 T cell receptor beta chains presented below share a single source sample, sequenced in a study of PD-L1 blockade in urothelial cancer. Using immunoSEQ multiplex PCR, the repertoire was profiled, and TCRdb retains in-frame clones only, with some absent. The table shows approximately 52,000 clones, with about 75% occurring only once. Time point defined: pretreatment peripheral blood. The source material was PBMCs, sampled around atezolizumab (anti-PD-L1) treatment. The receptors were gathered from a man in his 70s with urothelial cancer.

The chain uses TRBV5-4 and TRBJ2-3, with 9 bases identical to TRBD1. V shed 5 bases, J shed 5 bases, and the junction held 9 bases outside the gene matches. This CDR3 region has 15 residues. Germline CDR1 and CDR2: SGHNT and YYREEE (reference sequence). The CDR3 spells CASSWDRVGGDTQYF. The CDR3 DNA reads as TGTGCCAGCAGTTGGGACAGGGTTGGTGGAGATACGCAGTATTTT.

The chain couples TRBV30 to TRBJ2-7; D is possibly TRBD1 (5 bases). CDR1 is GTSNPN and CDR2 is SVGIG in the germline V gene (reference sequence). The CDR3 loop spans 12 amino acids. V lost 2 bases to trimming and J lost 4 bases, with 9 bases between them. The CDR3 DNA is TGTGCCTGGAGTTCTTCAGGGTACGAGCAGTACTTC. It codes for CAWSSSGYEQYF.

The CDR3 bases are TGCGCCAGCAGCCAAGAGGACAGGCAGGGCCTGGGCTACACCTTC. This encodes CASSQEDRQGLGYTF. The rearrangement uses TRBV4-3 and TRBJ1-2; 7 bases are shared with TRBD1. Germline lookup yields CDR1 LGHNA and CDR2 YSLEER. CDR3 length: 15 residues. The V gene end was trimmed by 0 bases and the J gene end by 8 bases; junction bases not matched to a gene: 9.

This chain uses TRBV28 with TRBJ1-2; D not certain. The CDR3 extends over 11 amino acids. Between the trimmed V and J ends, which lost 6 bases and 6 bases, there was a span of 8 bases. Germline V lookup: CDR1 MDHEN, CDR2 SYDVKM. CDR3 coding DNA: TGTGCCAGCAGCTTGACTGATGGCTACACCTTC. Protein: CASSLTDGYTF.

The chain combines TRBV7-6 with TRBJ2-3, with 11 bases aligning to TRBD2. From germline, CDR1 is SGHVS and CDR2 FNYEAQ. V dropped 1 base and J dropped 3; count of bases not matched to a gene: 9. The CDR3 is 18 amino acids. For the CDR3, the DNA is TGTGCCAGCAGCTTAGTTGCTGGGACTAGCGGTCGGACAGATACGCAGTATTTT. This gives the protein CASSLVAGTSGRTDTQYF. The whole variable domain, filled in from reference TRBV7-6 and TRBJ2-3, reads GAGVSQSPRYKVTKRGQDVALRCDPISGHVSLYWYRQALGQGPEFLTYFNYEAQQDKSGLPNDRFSAERPEGSISTLTIQRTEQRDSAMYRCASSLVAGTSGRTDTQYFGPGTRLTVL.

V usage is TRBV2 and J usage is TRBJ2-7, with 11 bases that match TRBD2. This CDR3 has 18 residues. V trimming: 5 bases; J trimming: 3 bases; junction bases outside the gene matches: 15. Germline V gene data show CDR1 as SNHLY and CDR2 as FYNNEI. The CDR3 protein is CASSPGLAGRTRGYEQYF. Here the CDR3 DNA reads TGTGCCAGCAGTCCCGGACTAGCGGGTCGAACCCGAGGCTACGAGCAGTACTTC.

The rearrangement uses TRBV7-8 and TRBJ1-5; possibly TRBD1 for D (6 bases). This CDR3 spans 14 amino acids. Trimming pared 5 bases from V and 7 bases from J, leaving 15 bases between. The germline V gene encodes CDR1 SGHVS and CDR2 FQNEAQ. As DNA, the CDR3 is TGTGCCAGCAGCCAGACTTCAGGGACACAGCCCCAGCATTTT. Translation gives CASSQTSGTQPQHF. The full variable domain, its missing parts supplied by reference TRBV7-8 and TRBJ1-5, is GAGVSQSPRYKVAKRGQDVALRCDPISGHVSLFWYQQALGQGPEFLTYFQNEAQLDKSGLPSDRFFAERPEGSVSTLKIQRTQQEDSAVYLCASSQTSGTQPQHFGDGTRLSIL.

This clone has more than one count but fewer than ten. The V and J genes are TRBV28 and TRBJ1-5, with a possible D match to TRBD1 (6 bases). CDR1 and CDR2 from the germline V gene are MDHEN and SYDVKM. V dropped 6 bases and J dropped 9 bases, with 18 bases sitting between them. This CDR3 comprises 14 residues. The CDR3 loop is CASSQQGNTRPQHF. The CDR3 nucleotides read TGTGCCAGCAGCCAACAGGGAAATACGCGGCCCCAGCATTTT.

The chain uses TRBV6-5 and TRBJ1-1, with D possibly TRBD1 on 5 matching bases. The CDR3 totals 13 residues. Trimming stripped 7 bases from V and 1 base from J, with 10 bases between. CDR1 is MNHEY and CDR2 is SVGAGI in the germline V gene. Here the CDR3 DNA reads TGTGCCAGCAATCGGGGGGGGAACACTGAAGCTTTCTTT. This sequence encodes CASNRGGNTEAFF.

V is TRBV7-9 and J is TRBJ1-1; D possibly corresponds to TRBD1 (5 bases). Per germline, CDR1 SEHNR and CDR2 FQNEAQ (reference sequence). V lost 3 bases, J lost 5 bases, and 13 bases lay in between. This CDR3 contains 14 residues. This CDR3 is CASSFPGGSTEAFF. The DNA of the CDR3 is TGTGCCAGCAGCTTCCCGGGGGGAAGTACTGAAGCTTTCTTT.

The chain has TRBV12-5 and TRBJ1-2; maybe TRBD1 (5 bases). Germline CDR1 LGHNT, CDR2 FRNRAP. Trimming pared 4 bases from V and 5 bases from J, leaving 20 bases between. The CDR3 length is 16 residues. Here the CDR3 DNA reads TGTGCTAGTGGTTCGGCCCTTTGGGGGGGGACTTATGGCTACACCTTC. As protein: CASGSALWGGTYGYTF.